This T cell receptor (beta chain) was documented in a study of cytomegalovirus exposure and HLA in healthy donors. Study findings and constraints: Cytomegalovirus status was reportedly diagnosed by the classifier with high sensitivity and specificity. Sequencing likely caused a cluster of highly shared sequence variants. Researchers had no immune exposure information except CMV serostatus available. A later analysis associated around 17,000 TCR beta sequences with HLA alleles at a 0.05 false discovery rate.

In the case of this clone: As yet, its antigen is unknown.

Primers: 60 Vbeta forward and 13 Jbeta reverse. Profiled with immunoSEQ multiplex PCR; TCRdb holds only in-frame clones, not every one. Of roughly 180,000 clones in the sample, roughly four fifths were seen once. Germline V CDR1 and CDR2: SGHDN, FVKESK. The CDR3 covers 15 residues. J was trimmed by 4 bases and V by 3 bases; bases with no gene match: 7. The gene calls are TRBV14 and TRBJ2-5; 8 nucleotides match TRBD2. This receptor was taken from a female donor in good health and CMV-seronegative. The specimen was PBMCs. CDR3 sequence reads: CASSQFSLAGETQYF. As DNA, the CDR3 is TGTGCCAGCAGCCAGTTCTCTCTAGCGGGAGAGACCCAGTACTTC.